These 22 T cell receptor beta chains share one sample of origin, sequenced in a study of shared clonotypes between healthy human individuals. The naive CD8 subset, CD45RO-negative cells positively selected for CCR7, excluded terminally differentiated effector memory CD45RA+ cells. TCRdb's table, derived via immunoSEQ multiplex PCR, lists solely in-frame clones and lacks some. This table has some 600,000 clones, about 96% appearing once. The sequencing sample was made of naive CD8+ T cells sorted from blood. Receptors originate from a woman in her 30s in good health.

The chain combines TRBV10-3 with TRBJ2-7; D is undetermined. Trimming took 2 bases from V and 3 from J, leaving 11 bases between them. Germline loops: CDR1 ENHRY, CDR2 SYGVKD. This CDR3 comprises 14 residues. In nucleotides, the CDR3 is TGTGCCATCAGTGAGCAGGTAGAGAGCTACGAGCAGTACTTC. Protein sequence: CAISEQVESYEQYF.

The sample holds many counts of this clone. V usage is TRBV5-1 and J usage is TRBJ2-7, with D hard to call. The V end was cut by 2 bases, the J end by 2 bases, with 8 bases between. CDR3 length: 13 residues. The germline CDR1 and CDR2 sequences are SGHRS and YFSETQ. The CDR3: CASSFNPTYEQYF. CDR3 nucleotides: TGCGCCAGCAGCTTTAATCCTACCTACGAGCAGTACTTC.

Here the CDR3 DNA reads TGTGCCAGCAGTGATTCCGGGCTCATCGTTACGCAGTATTTT. It is translated as CASSDSGLIVTQYF. This chain links TRBV2 with TRBJ2-3, with D unresolved. The CDR3 length is 14 residues. Trimming removed 3 bases from V and 8 bases from J, with 15 bases in between. Looked up from germline, CDR1 is SNHLY and CDR2 is FYNNEI.

This chain connects TRBV18 to TRBJ2-1, with TRBD1 as a possible D gene (5 bases). The CDR3 is 17 residues long. Germline CDR1 is KGHSH and CDR2 is LQKENI. Trimming removed 3 bases at V and 5 bases at J, with 20 bases between. CDR3 region: CASSPRPVSRQNNEQFF. CDR3 DNA sequence: TGTGCCAGCTCACCCCGGCCGGTTAGCAGACAGAACAATGAGCAGTTCTTC.

The chain combines TRBV19 with TRBJ1-4, with no clear D. This CDR3 contains 12 residues. Germline lookup yields CDR1 LNHDA and CDR2 SQIVND (reference sequence). V lost 1 base, J lost 14 bases, and 11 bases lay in between. The DNA of the CDR3 is TGTGCCAGTAGTATAGCGGCGGGAGCGCTGTTTTTT. Encoded protein: CASSIAAGALFF. The variable domain in full, completed from reference TRBV19 and TRBJ1-4, reads DGGITQSPKYLFRKEGQNVTLSCEQNLNHDAMYWYRQDPGQGLRLIYYSQIVNDFQKGDIAEGYSVSREKKESFPLTVTSAQKNPTAFYLCASSIAAGALFFGSGTQLSVL.

The V gene is TRBV27, the J gene TRBJ2-6; either TRBD1 or TRBD2 may fit D (6 bases each). CDR3 size: 15 residues. Germline lookup yields CDR1 MNHEY and CDR2 SMNVEV (reference sequence). The V end lost 5 bases, the J end lost 15 bases, and 23 bases lay between the germline ends. CDR3 sequence: CASSNPPGGPTGLTF. DNA for the CDR3: TGTGCCAGCAGTAACCCTCCCGGGGGCCCTACAGGCCTGACTTTC.

This chain uses TRBV13 with TRBJ2-7; 7 bases line up with TRBD1. The CDR3 loop spans 14 amino acids. CDR1 and CDR2 (germline): PRHDT, FYEKMQ (reference sequence). V was pared by 5 bases and J by 5 bases, with 9 bases of the junction left unmatched. The CDR3 here is CASSLRQGGNEQYF. The CDR3 DNA follows: TGTGCCAGCAGCCTAAGACAGGGTGGGAACGAGCAGTACTTC.

The chain links TRBV6-1 to TRBJ2-7; the match to TRBD1 covers 9 bases. V shed 4 bases and J 4 bases; nucleotides not matched to a gene: 5. CDR3 length: 14 amino acids. Per the germline V gene, CDR1 is MNHNS and CDR2 is SASEGT. CDR3 loop: CASSAGTGSYEQYF. The CDR3 DNA sequence: TGTGCCAGCAGTGCCGGGACAGGGTCTTACGAGCAGTACTTC.

This rearrangement joins TRBV7-9 to TRBJ2-2; no clear D. The CDR3 has 17 amino acids. V was pared by 2 bases and J by 1 base, with 14 bases between. The germline gives CDR1 SEHNR, CDR2 FQNEAQ (reference sequence). CDR3 amino acids: CASSLSYGYQNTGELFF. The DNA for the CDR3 is TGTGCCAGCAGCTTATCCTACGGATACCAGAACACCGGGGAGCTGTTTTTT.

The rearrangement joins TRBV19 to TRBJ2-5; 11 nucleotides line up with TRBD1. The better agreement between TRBJ2-7 and the DNA end casts doubt on the J call. Germline CDR1 and CDR2: LNHDA and SQIVND (reference sequence). CDR3 length equals 14 residues. The CDR3, as DNA: TGTGCCAGTAGCCCCGGGACAGGGGGTTACGAGCAGTACTTC. Encoded protein: CASSPGTGGYEQYF.

V gene TRBV10-1 combines with J gene TRBJ2-7; TRBD2 might be the D (5 bases). The CDR3 has 13 amino acids. Germline CDR1 WNHNN, CDR2 SYGVQD (reference sequence). V gave up 2 bases and J gave up 6 bases, with 11 bases separating them. The CDR3 nucleotides read TGCGCCAGCAGTGAGGGACTGGCCTCCGAGCAGTACTTC. It specifies CASSEGLASEQYF.

This sequence joins TRBV9 and TRBJ2-3; weak D call: TRBD2 (7 bases). There are 15 residues in the CDR3. The ends were cut back, 0 bases at V and 5 bases at J, with 13 bases in the middle. The germline CDR1 and CDR2 sequences are SGDLS and YYNGEE. CDR3 sequence (DNA): TGTGCCAGCAGCGTAGGGGGGGGCTGGGTAGATACGCAGTATTTT. As protein: CASSVGGGWVDTQYF.

The chain joins TRBV4-1 to TRBJ2-7; 9 bases match TRBD1. With V trimmed by 2 bases and J by 6 bases, 8 bases remained unmatched. There are 15 residues in the CDR3. The germline CDR1 and CDR2 sequences are MGHRA and YSYEKL. The CDR3 loop is CASSQPGTGIREQYF. In DNA, the CDR3 is TGCGCCAGCAGCCAACCGGGGACAGGGATCCGCGAGCAGTACTTC.

This sequence joins TRBV27 and TRBJ2-1, with 8 bases lining up with TRBD2. Per germline, CDR1 MNHEY and CDR2 SMNVEV (reference sequence). This CDR3 is built from 15 residues. With 3 bases clipped from V and 9 bases from J, the junction kept 10 bases outside the gene matches. Written as DNA, the CDR3 is TGTGCCAGCAGTTTCTTAGCGGGATCAGCCAGTGAGCAGTTCTTC. Translated, it gives CASSFLAGSASEQFF.

J is TRBJ2-4 and V is TRBV29-1; D is possibly TRBD1 (5 bases). The germline gives CDR1 SQVTM, CDR2 ANQGSEA. The CDR3 has 14 amino acids. The V end lost 3 bases, the J end lost 0 bases, and 9 bases lay between the germline ends. CDR3 amino acids: CSVETALAKNIQYF. CDR3 in DNA: TGCAGCGTTGAGACAGCACTAGCCAAAAACATTCAGTACTTC.

This sequence joins TRBV28 and TRBJ2-3; 10 nucleotides line up with TRBD2. This CDR3 comprises 18 residues. J was trimmed by 2 bases and V by 3 bases; bases with no gene match: 11. Germline V CDR1 and CDR2: MDHEN, SYDVKM. The CDR3 reads CASSFALAGAPPTDTQYF. The DNA of the CDR3 is TGTGCCAGCAGTTTCGCTCTAGCGGGAGCCCCCCCCACAGATACGCAGTATTTT. The whole variable domain, remainder taken from reference TRBV28 and TRBJ2-3, is DVKVTQSSRYLVKRTGEKVFLECVQDMDHENMFWYRQDPGLGLRLIYFSYDVKMKEKGDIPEGYSVSREKKERFSLILESASTNQTSMYLCASSFALAGAPPTDTQYFGPGTRLTVL.

V gene TRBV6-1 combines with J gene TRBJ2-1; D call uncertain. CDR3 size: 11 residues. Germline V lookup: CDR1 MNHNS, CDR2 SASEGT. The V gene lost 3 bases and the J gene lost 6 bases, with 3 bases spanning the gap. CDR3 nucleotide sequence: TGTGCCAGCAGTGATGCCAATGAGCAGTTCTTC. This sequence encodes CASSDANEQFF.

The chain couples TRBV19 to TRBJ1-1; perhaps TRBD1 as D (5 bases). This CDR3 spans 17 amino acids. CDR1 is LNHDA and CDR2 is SQIVND in the germline V gene (reference sequence). V was shortened by 0 bases and J by 4 bases, with 18 bases between the two germline ends. DNA for the CDR3: TGTGCCAGTAGTATAGATAGGGGCAGTGCGGAGGCCACTGAAGCTTTCTTT. Translation: CASSIDRGSAEATEAFF. The variable domain in full, with the rest retrieved from reference TRBV19 and TRBJ1-1, is DGGITQSPKYLFRKEGQNVTLSCEQNLNHDAMYWYRQDPGQGLRLIYYSQIVNDFQKGDIAEGYSVSREKKESFPLTVTSAQKNPTAFYLCASSIDRGSAEATEAFFGQGTRLTVV.

For the CDR3, the DNA is TGTGCCAGTAGTCCACCGGGAATTTCTAGCTCCTACAATGAGCAGTTCTTC. This gives the protein CASSPPGISSSYNEQFF. The chain is built from TRBV19 and TRBJ2-1, with D tentatively TRBD2 (5 bases). The CDR3 runs to 17 residues. V was cut by 5 bases and J by 0 bases, with 17 bases left in between. In germline, CDR1 is LNHDA, CDR2 SQIVND (reference sequence).

This chain joins TRBV7-8 and TRBJ1-2; 7 bases align to TRBD1. The length of the CDR3 is 15 residues. The germline V gene has CDR1 SGHVS and CDR2 FQNEAQ. V shed 5 bases, J shed 0 bases, and the junction held 6 bases outside the gene matches. In DNA form, the CDR3 reads TGTGCCAGCAGCCTCCCAGGGGGAGCTAACTATGGCTACACCTTC. The encoded protein is CASSLPGGANYGYTF.

This sequence joins TRBV10-3 and TRBJ2-7; the D is unclear. Germline V gene lookup returns CDR1 ENHRY and CDR2 SYGVKD. CDR3 size: 15 residues. The V gene lost 3 bases and the J gene lost 0 bases, with 12 bases spanning the gap. Here the CDR3 reads CAISEPSGRSYEQYF. In DNA form, the CDR3 reads TGTGCCATCAGTGAACCGTCAGGCCGCTCCTACGAGCAGTACTTC.

The J gene is TRBJ2-7, the V gene TRBV4-1; D is uncertain. Per germline, CDR1 MGHRA and CDR2 YSYEKL. This CDR3 comprises 14 residues. V was pared by 0 bases and J by 3 bases, with 9 bases between. This CDR3 reads CASSQEPTIYEQYF. In nucleotides, the CDR3 is TGCGCCAGCAGCCAAGAACCGACGATCTACGAGCAGTACTTC.